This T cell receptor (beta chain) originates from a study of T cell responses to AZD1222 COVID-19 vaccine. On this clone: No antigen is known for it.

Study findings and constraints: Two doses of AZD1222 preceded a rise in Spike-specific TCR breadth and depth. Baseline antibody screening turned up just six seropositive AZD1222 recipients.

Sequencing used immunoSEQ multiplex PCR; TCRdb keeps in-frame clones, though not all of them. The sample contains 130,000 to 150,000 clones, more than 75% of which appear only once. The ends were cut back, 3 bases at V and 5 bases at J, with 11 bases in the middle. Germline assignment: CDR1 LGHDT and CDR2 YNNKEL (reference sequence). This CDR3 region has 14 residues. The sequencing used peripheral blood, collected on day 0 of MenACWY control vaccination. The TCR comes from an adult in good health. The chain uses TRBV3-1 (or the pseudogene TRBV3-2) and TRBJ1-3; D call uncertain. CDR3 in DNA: TGTGCCAGCAGCCAGGGCTGGGTTCGAAACACCATATATTTT. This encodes CASSQGWVRNTIYF.